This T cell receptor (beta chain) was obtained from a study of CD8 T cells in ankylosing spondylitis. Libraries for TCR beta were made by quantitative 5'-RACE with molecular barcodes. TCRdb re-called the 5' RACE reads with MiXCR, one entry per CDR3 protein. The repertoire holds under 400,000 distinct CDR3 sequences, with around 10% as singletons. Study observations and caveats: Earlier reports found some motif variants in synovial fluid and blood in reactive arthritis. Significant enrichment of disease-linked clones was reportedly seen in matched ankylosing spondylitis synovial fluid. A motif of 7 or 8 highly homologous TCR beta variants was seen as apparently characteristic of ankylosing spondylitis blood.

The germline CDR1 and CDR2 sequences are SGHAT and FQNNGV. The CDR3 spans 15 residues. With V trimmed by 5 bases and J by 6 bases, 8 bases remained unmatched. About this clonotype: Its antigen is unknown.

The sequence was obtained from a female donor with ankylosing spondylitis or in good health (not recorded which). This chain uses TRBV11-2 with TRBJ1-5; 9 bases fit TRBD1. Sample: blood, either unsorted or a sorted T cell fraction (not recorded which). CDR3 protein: CASSPDRGLGQPQHF. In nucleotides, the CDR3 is TGTGCCAGCAGCCCGGACAGGGGATTAGGTCAGCCCCAGCATTTT.